Reported below is one TCR beta chain. Authors' analysis steps: Amplification from reference gene primers served as the basis for estimated nucleated cell counts. Assay used: immunoSEQ multiplex PCR; TCRdb lists only in-frame clones, some missing. The DNA was the basis for D and trimming; V, J and clone size are from that table. The table lists roughly 400,000 clones, about 89% of them singletons. CDR3 size: 14 residues. Trimming shortened V by 1 base and J by 2 bases, and 6 bases separated the two germline ends. Germline values: CDR1 SGDLS, CDR2 YYNGEE. Seattle's enrolled individuals joined amid active infection and were then monitored longitudinally. These data are taken from a study of blood T cell repertoires in COVID-19.

The V gene is TRBV9, the J gene TRBJ2-2; D is undetermined. This TCR derives from a woman aged 55 to 70 with COVID-19, enrolled during active disease. The material sequenced was peripheral blood. The CDR3 DNA follows: TGTGCCAGCAGCGTACGCGGAAACACCGGGGAGCTGTTTTTT. This translates into CASSVRGNTGELFF.